This T cell receptor beta chain originates from a study of blood T cell repertoires in COVID-19. The germline gives CDR1 LGHDT, CDR2 YNNKEL (reference sequence). V gave up 4 bases and J gave up 0 bases, with 10 bases separating them. This CDR3 is 16 amino acids long. This clone was seen more than once but under ten times. Repertoires were generated with immunoSEQ multiplex PCR, while TCRdb's copy carries only in-frame clones and drops some. Of over 150,000 clones listed, roughly 80% are singletons. The sequence came from a man of 80 years or more with acute or convalescent COVID-19. This rearrangement joins TRBV3-1 (or the pseudogene TRBV3-2) to TRBJ1-6; D might be TRBD1 (5 bases). Sequencing was done on a sample of peripheral blood. DNA of the CDR3: TGTGCCAGCAGCCGGGGCAGCAGCTCCTATAATTCACCCCTCCACTTT. It encodes CASSRGSSSYNSPLHF.